This T cell receptor (beta chain) came from a study of blood T cells in healthy people across ages. Study-wide findings and caveats: Changes seen in expanded clonotypes were possibly confounded by donor CMV status left unknown. In long-lived donors, naive CD4+ cell counts and diversity exceeded those of aged donors. Any conclusive comparison of naive versus antigen-experienced cells was prevented by using unsorted PBMCs.

The CDR3 has 16 amino acids. V trimming: 0 bases; J trimming: 11 bases; junction bases outside the gene matches: 14. Germline V gene sequence: CDR1 SGDLS, CDR2 YYNGEE. Each sample provided at least 6 micrograms of extracted total RNA. The sample holds a few counts of this clonotype. The antigen is undetermined. Primed by a sample-barcoded 5' primer and a J-beta primer mix, a second PCR proceeded for about 7 to 11 cycles. TCRdb re-analysed the 5' RACE reads in MiXCR, keeping a single row per CDR3 protein. The sample has 1.5 million to 2 million distinct CDR3 sequences, about 30% seen once; the top ten hold around 7.7%.

The genes are TRBV9 and TRBJ2-5; TRBD2 matches 9 bases. The receptor's source is a woman aged 25 to 39 in good health. The sample was blood. The CDR3 DNA reads TGTGCCAGCAGCGTAGTTGGTAGCGGGGGCCTGGGTGAGCAGTACTTC. It translates to CASSVVGSGGLGEQYF.